Listed below are T cell receptor beta chains from one sample, sequenced in a study of shared clonotypes between healthy human individuals. Profiling relied on immunoSEQ multiplex PCR, and the TCRdb table lists in-frame clones only, not all of them. The table has 2 million to 2.5 million clones, 80% to 95% seen once. The sample was naive CD4+ T cells from PBMCs. Receptor source: a man between 18 and 35 years old in good health. Some clones in this sample may be carry-over from other donors' samples. Both conserved end residues are part of each CDR3. A D gene is named only where the DNA matches it firmly. The listing skips clone size in some rows; elsewhere it reads once, few, many or a size class.

j_call v_call clone_size d_call cdr3_nt cdr3_aa
TRBJ2-5 TRBV5-1 . TRBD2 TGCGCCAGCAGCTTGGTGGCGGGAGTCCTCTACTTC CASSLVAGVLYF
TRBJ2-3 TRBV4-3 . . TGCGCCAGCAGCCAAGCCACGCAGGCGGGCCTCACAGATACGCAGTATTTT CASSQATQAGLTDTQYF
TRBJ1-1 TRBV28 . . TGTGCCAGCATCGTTGGGGGCGCAAGGGGTAACACTGAAGCTTTCTTT CASIVGGARGNTEAFF
TRBJ2-2 TRBV18 . . TGTGCCAGCTCACCGACTTCCAACACCGGGGAGCTGTTTTTT CASSPTSNTGELFF
TRBJ1-2 TRBV7-3 . . TGTGCCAGCAGCTTTACAGCTAACTATGGCTACACCTTC CASSFTANYGYTF
TRBJ1-1 TRBV19 . . TGTGCCAGTAGTATCGGGGAAGGTACTGAAGCTTTCTTT CASSIGEGTEAFF
TRBJ2-3 TRBV5-1 . . TGCGCCAGCAGCATGGACCTAGATACGCAGTATTTT CASSMDLDTQYF
TRBJ1-4 TRBV5-1 . . TGCGCCAGCAGCCCTCAGGGGCTAAATGAAAAACTGTTTTTT CASSPQGLNEKLFF
TRBJ1-1 TRBV6-5 . . TGTGCCAGCAAACGCGGGGAGAACACTGAAGCTTTCTTT CASKRGENTEAFF
TRBJ2-1 TRBV5-1 . TRBD2 TGCGCCAGCAGCTCCGGGACTAGTGACTACAATGAGCAGTTCTTC CASSSGTSDYNEQFF
TRBJ2-4 TRBV18 . TRBD1 TGTGCCAGCTCAGCCACAGGGGACAACAGAGCCAAAAACATTCAGTACTTC CASSATGDNRAKNIQYF
TRBJ2-1 TRBV5-1 . TRBD2 TGCGCCAGCAGCTCGCTAGCGGGAGATGGGGGTGAGCAGTTCTTC CASSSLAGDGGEQFF
TRBJ2-7 TRBV28 . . TGTGCCAGCAGTTTACAGGCTAGCAGATACTACGAGCAGTACTTC CASSLQASRYYEQYF
TRBJ1-2 TRBV5-1 . TRBD1 TGCGCCAGCAGCTTGGGCGGGACAGCCAACTATGGCTACACCTTC CASSLGGTANYGYTF
TRBJ2-1 TRBV4-2 . . TGTGCCAGCAGCCAAGATGGCGGGGCCTACAATGAGCAGTTCTTC CASSQDGGAYNEQFF
TRBJ2-7 TRBV11-1 . . TGTGCCAGCAGCTTAGGCCTAGGCGAGCAGTACTTC CASSLGLGEQYF
TRBJ1-2 TRBV11-2 . TRBD1 TGTGCCAGCATTCGGGACAGGGGGTGGGATGGCTACACCTTC CASIRDRGWDGYTF
TRBJ2-7 TRBV30 . . TGTGCCTGGAGCAAAAACCTGGTCTACGAGCAGTACTTC CAWSKNLVYEQYF
TRBJ2-5 TRBV5-1 . . TGCGCCAGCAGCTGGGGGGACAGACAAGAGACCCAGTACTTC CASSWGDRQETQYF
TRBJ2-7 TRBV30 . . TGTGCCAGCACATGGACGACCTACGAGCAGTACTTC CASTWTTYEQYF
TRBJ2-1 TRBV18 . TRBD2 TGTGCCAGCTCCAAAGCGGGAGCCGTCGACAATGAGCAGTTCTTC CASSKAGAVDNEQFF
TRBJ1-4 TRBV20-1 . . TGCAGTGCAGTCCGGGACTTGGAACTGTTTTTT CSAVRDLELFF
TRBJ2-7 TRBV28 . TRBD1 TGTGCCAGCAGTCCGGACCGGGACAGGGGCTACGAGCAGTACTTC CASSPDRDRGYEQYF
TRBJ2-7 TRBV2 once . TGTGCCAGCAGTAAACAGCCATTGGGCTACGAGCAGTACTTC CASSKQPLGYEQYF
TRBJ2-2 TRBV10-3 . TRBD2 TGTGCCATCAGACCACCTAGCGGGAGTTCGGGTACCGGGGAGCTGTTTTTT CAIRPPSGSSGTGELFF
TRBJ2-7 TRBV27 . TRBD1 TGTGCCAGCAGTGACAGGGGGGGGTCCTACGAGCAGTACTTC CASSDRGGSYEQYF
TRBJ2-7 TRBV18 . TRBD1 TGTGCCAGCTCACCGGGACAGGGGACTCGGCGCGAGCAGTACTTC CASSPGQGTRREQYF
TRBJ1-1 TRBV12-5 once . TGTGCTAGTGGCCCCGGGGGGGGGAACACTGAAGCTTTCTTT CASGPGGGNTEAFF
TRBJ2-7 TRBV28 . . TGTGCCAGCAGTTTCCTTTACGAGCAGTACTTC CASSFLYEQYF
TRBJ1-1 TRBV5-1 . . TGCGCCAGCAGCTGGGGGGTGATCACTGAAGCTTTCTTT CASSWGVITEAFF
TRBJ2-2 TRBV7-5 . . TGTGTCAGAAGCTTAGTTATTAGCGGGAGGGAAACCGGGGAGCTGTTTTTT CVRSLVISGRETGELFF
TRBJ2-3 TRBV7-9 . . TGTGCCAGCAGCCTAGGACAGTATAGCACAGATACGCAGTATTTT CASSLGQYSTDTQYF
TRBJ2-3 TRBV6-5 . . TGTGCCAGCAAGGGGAGCACAGATACGCAGTATTTT CASKGSTDTQYF
TRBJ1-2 TRBV28 . . TGTGCCAGCAGTTTGCCAGAAACCTTCTATGGCTACACCTTC CASSLPETFYGYTF
TRBJ1-2 TRBV2 . . TGTGCCAGCACCGGGGGGATGCTTAACTATGGCTACACCTTC CASTGGMLNYGYTF
TRBJ1-2 TRBV28 . . TGTGCCAGCAGATCACAGGGACCCCCTAACTATGGCTACACCTTC CASRSQGPPNYGYTF
TRBJ2-6 TRBV5-1 . . TGCGCCAGCAGCTTAACCGCAGGTGGCAACGTCCTGACTTTC CASSLTAGGNVLTF
TRBJ2-1 TRBV27 . . TGTGCCAGCAGTTTATCCCACAATGAGCAGTTCTTC CASSLSHNEQFF
TRBJ2-2 TRBV7-2 once . TGTGCCAGCAGTCCCGTGGCAGTGAACACCGGGGAGCTGTTTTTT CASSPVAVNTGELFF
TRBJ2-1 TRBV5-6 . TRBD1 TGTGCCAGCAGTCCCGGGACAGGGGTTCACAATGAGCAGTTCTTC CASSPGTGVHNEQFF
TRBJ2-2 TRBV6-5 . . TGTGCCAGCAGTTACTCCTCGATAAACACCGGGGAGCTGTTTTTT CASSYSSINTGELFF
TRBJ2-7 TRBV21-1 . . TGTGCCAGCAGCAGGAGGGACAGCACCTACGAGCAGTACTTC CASSRRDSTYEQYF
TRBJ1-5 TRBV6-4 once . TGTGCTCACAGGAGACTCTGGGAAGGCAATCAGCCCCAGCATTTT CAHRRLWEGNQPQHF
TRBJ2-7 TRBV11-1 once . TGTGCCAGCAGCTCCAGACCCACCGCCACCTACGAGCAGTACTTC CASSSRPTATYEQYF
TRBJ2-7 TRBV2 . TRBD1 TGTGCCAGCAGTTCGGGACAGGGTAGGAGCGAGCAGTACTTC CASSSGQGRSEQYF
TRBJ2-7 TRBV6-5 . TRBD1 TGTGCCAGCAGCGGACAGGGTCCCTACGAGCAGTACTTC CASSGQGPYEQYF
TRBJ1-1 TRBV28 once . TGTGCCAGCAGTATCCGCCGGGCGGGGAGGGGTACTGAAGCTTTCTTT CASSIRRAGRGTEAFF
TRBJ2-7 TRBV9 . . TGTGCCAGCAGCGCCGGTGAGGGCGCCACTAACGGGGAGCAGTACTTC CASSAGEGATNGEQYF
TRBJ1-1 TRBV29-1 few . TGCAGCGTTGGACCGGTCGCCACTGAAGCTTTCTTT CSVGPVATEAFF
TRBJ2-6 TRBV2 . . TGTGCCAGCAGTGAAGGCGGTAACTCTGGGGCCAACGTCCTGACTTTC CASSEGGNSGANVLTF
TRBJ2-3 TRBV2 . . TGTGCCAGCAGTGAGGGGCCGGTAGATACGCAGTATTTT CASSEGPVDTQYF
TRBJ2-1 TRBV7-3 . . TGTGCCAGCAGCTCCCTGGGTATTGAGCAGTTCTTC CASSSLGIEQFF
TRBJ2-1 TRBV5-1 . TRBD1 TGCGCCAGCAGCTTGGAGGGACAGATCTATGAGCAGTTCTTC CASSLEGQIYEQFF
TRBJ2-3 TRBV11-1 . TRBD2 TGTGCCAGCAGCGCCCTACTAGCGGGAAGACCCATAGATACGCAGTATTTT CASSALLAGRPIDTQYF